This T cell receptor beta chain was captured in a study of control samples from healthy donors and cancer patients (dated by TCRdb to 2020 to 2021). To note about this clone: What this receptor recognizes is not known. No base qualities exist here, and no much larger clone lies one base off it.

The library was produced with the immunoSEQ multiplex PCR assay. The source is immuneACCESS, and TCRdb retained only in-frame sequences with V and J called. Part of the clones is not carried over; for the studies checked, unresolved V genes explain less than half of this, and the remainder is unexplained. In all, the sample holds approximately 140,000 clones, and about 90% of those were seen once. Of the sample, over 6.5% falls within the top ten clones. Ends trimmed: V by 3 bases, J by 7 bases; bases unmatched to a gene: 3. Per the germline V gene (reference sequence), MNHEY is the CDR1 and SMNVEV is the CDR2. The CDR3 holds 13 amino acids from the cysteine to the phenylalanine. Of the read, only the CDR3 DNA is kept; its 39 bases are in frame from base 1.

Sequencing was performed on PBMCs. The sequence came from a man aged 50-60 years with head and neck cancer. In this chain, TRBV27 is recombined with TRBJ2-7, and 10 bases in between align with TRBD2. The CDR3 reads as follows: CASSFTLAGEQYF. The nucleotides read TGTGCCAGCAGTTTCACACTAGCGGGGGAGCAGTACTTC.